Presented here are 13 T cell receptor beta chains from one specimen sequenced in a study of T cell clonality in common variable immunodeficiency. Here immunoSEQ multiplex PCR was the method, and the copy in TCRdb shows in-frame clones only, minus some. This sample comprises 30,000 or so clones, none seen once only. The sequenced material came from peripheral blood mononuclear cells. The receptors were sampled from a person aged 18 to 75 in good health.

This clone has at least ten counts. The covered CDR3 bases are TGCAGTGCTTGGACTAGCGGGGGGGTCCACAATGAG. It codes for CSAWTSGGVHNE. The whole CDR3 sequence reads CSAWTSGGVHNEQFF. V usage is TRBV20-1 and J usage is TRBJ2-1; 15 bases align to TRBD2. The CDR3 is cut off 3 residues early in the read; its end comes from the germline J gene. This CDR3 has 15 residues. Germline V lookup: CDR1 DFQATT, CDR2 SNEGSKA (reference sequence). Trimming took 5 bases from V and 5 from J; bases not matched to a gene: 4.

The CDR3 spells CAWSRLGRGSGQYF. The covered CDR3 bases are TGTGCCTGGAGTCGGCTGGGCAGGGGCTCTGGT. The chain employs TRBV30 and TRBJ2-4, with D possibly TRBD1 on 6 matching bases. The missing CDR3 end, 3 residues past where the read stops, is filled in from the germline J gene. Germline assignment: CDR1 GTSNPN and CDR2 SVGIG (reference sequence). The CDR3 runs 14 residues.

This clone was seen repeatedly, ten times or more. The read ends 3 residues early relative to the CDR3; the germline J gene fills the gap. V and J are TRBV20-1 and TRBJ2-7; no clear D gene. Germline V CDR1 and CDR2: DFQATT, SNEGSKA (reference sequence). The ends were cut back, 3 bases at V and 3 bases at J, with 6 bases in the middle. The CDR3 loop spans 11 amino acids. The CDR3 bases that were read are TGCAGTGCTAGTTCGGGCTACGAG. Protein: CSASSGYE. The whole CDR3 sequence is CSASSGYEQYF.

This clone was picked up many times. This CDR3 reads CASSMFGGELFF. The covered CDR3 bases are TGTGCCAGTAGTATGTTCGGCGGGGAG. V gene TRBV19 combines with J gene TRBJ2-2; the D is unclear. The sequenced fragment ends 3 residues before the CDR3 boundary, so the rest is inferred from the germline J gene. CDR3 length equals 12 residues. Germline CDR1 and CDR2: LNHDA and SQIVND (reference sequence). V gave up 3 bases and J gave up 7 bases, with 6 bases separating them.

In regard to this clone: It differs at one base from a far larger clone, so likely a read error. The DNA ends 3 residues before the CDR3 does, and the rest of the CDR3 is filled in from the germline J gene. V and J are TRBV30 and TRBJ2-5, with D perhaps matching TRBD2 (6 bases). Germline CDR1 reads GTSNPN; CDR2 reads SVGIG (reference sequence). The CDR3 length is 14 residues. CDR3 sequence reads: CARSTGDVRETQYF. The sequenced CDR3 bases are TGTGCCCGGAGTACGGGGGACGTGAGGGAGACC.

Ten or more counts support this clone. The read ends 3 residues early relative to the CDR3; the germline J gene fills the gap. V gene TRBV20-1 combines with J gene TRBJ2-1; the match to TRBD2 covers 13 bases. V was pared by 4 bases and J by 8 bases, with 5 bases of the junction left unmatched. This CDR3 is 14 amino acids long. The germline gives CDR1 DFQATT, CDR2 SNEGSKA (reference sequence). CDR3 residues: CSATRTSGRDEQFF. The CDR3 bases that were read are TGCAGTGCTACAAGGACTAGCGGGAGAGATGAG.

This clone was counted at least ten times. The CDR3 end lies 3 residues beyond the end of the read and is filled in from the germline J gene. V is TRBV29-1 and J is TRBJ1-1; D is unresolved. Germline CDR1 SQVTM, CDR2 ANQGSEA. The V end was cut by 5 bases, the J end by 1 base, with 11 bases between. The CDR3 sequence is 13 residues long. The sequenced part of the CDR3 DNA is TGCAGCGTTTTTTTCACTTCGAACACTGAA. Translation: CSVFFTSNTE. The CDR3 reads in full as CSVFFTSNTEAFF.

This clone was counted many times. The read stops 3 residues short of the end of the CDR3; the missing end is completed from the germline J gene. The J gene is TRBJ2-5, the V gene TRBV5-1; D unclear. Trimming shortened V by 4 bases and J by 4 bases, and 11 bases separated the two germline ends. Germline V lookup: CDR1 SGHRS, CDR2 YFSETQ. The CDR3 spans 13 residues. The sequenced CDR3 bases are TGCGCCAGCAGCCAAAACTATGGAGAGACC. Encoded protein: CASSQNYGET. The entire CDR3 protein is CASSQNYGETQYF.

About this clone: The read falls 3 residues short of the CDR3 end, and the missing part is taken from the germline J gene. The chain combines TRBV7-9 with TRBJ2-2; TRBD1 is a possible D gene (5 bases). Germline V gene lookup returns CDR1 SEHNR and CDR2 FQNEAQ (reference sequence). The CDR3 has 14 residues. The CDR3 bases that were read are TGTGCCAGCAGCTTGGGGCAGCTTAATGAAAAG. Protein product: CASSLGQLNEK. The complete CDR3 sequence is CASSLGQLNEKLFF. Drawing the rest from reference TRBV7-9 and TRBJ2-2, the complete variable domain is DTGVSQNPRHKITKRGQNVTFRCDPISEHNRLYWYRQTLGQGPEFLTYFQNEAQLEKSRLLSDRFSAERPKGSFSTLEIQRTEQGDSAMYLCASSLGQLNEKLFFGEGSRLTVL.

This clone showed up many times. The read stops 3 residues short of the end of the CDR3; the missing end is completed from the germline J gene. This chain joins TRBV20-1 and TRBJ1-5; the match to TRBD1 covers 7 bases. This CDR3 has 14 residues. Germline V lookup: CDR1 DFQATT, CDR2 SNEGSKA (reference sequence). The V and J ends lost 0 bases and 5 bases, in that order; junction bases with no gene match: 4. Partial CDR3 DNA: TGCAGTGCTAGAGACCCAGGGGGTGATCAGCCC. As protein: CSARDPGGDQP. The complete CDR3 reads CSARDPGGDQPQHF.

This clone rates as medium-sized. The read ends 3 residues early relative to the CDR3; the germline J gene fills the gap. The chain recombines TRBV29-1 with TRBJ1-2; no clear D. V was shortened by 7 bases and J by 4 bases, with 16 bases between the two germline ends. Germline assignment: CDR1 SQVTM and CDR2 ANQGSEA. The CDR3 has 13 amino acids. The covered CDR3 bases are TGCAGCGCCGAAGGAGGGTTTGGCTATGGC. It yields the protein CSAEGGFGYG. Given in full, the CDR3 is CSAEGGFGYGYTF.

This clone was counted only a few times. Read sequence stops 3 residues before the CDR3 end, and the germline J gene provides the missing end. The chain is built from TRBV5-6 and TRBJ2-4; a weak D match, TRBD2 (5 bases). The germline gives CDR1 SGHDT, CDR2 YYEEEE. CDR3 length equals 14 residues. The covered CDR3 bases are TGTGCCAGCAGCTTGGTCCAGACTACATATGGT. Protein sequence: CASSLVQTTYG. The full CDR3 is CASSLVQTTYGQYF.

This clone has at least ten counts. The read ends 3 residues early relative to the CDR3; the germline J gene fills the gap. The V gene is TRBV12-3 or TRBV12-4, the J gene TRBJ2-3, with unresolved D. Trimming cost V 3 bases and J 1 base, with 5 bases left between them. The CDR3 length is 13 residues. This chain's CDR3 is CASSFRGTDTQYF. Partial CDR3 DNA: TGTGCCAGCAGTTTTAGGGGCACAGATACG.